This entry lists 32 T cell receptor beta chains sequenced from one sample in a study of cytomegalovirus exposure and HLA in healthy donors. The PCR made use of 60 Vbeta and 13 Jbeta primers. Measured with immunoSEQ multiplex PCR; TCRdb has only the in-frame clones, and not every one. The data show 180,000 or so clones, with 60% to 80% seen just once and over 11% held by the top ten. Sequenced input: PBMCs. The source of these receptors is a man over 45 in good health and CMV-seropositive.

The chain employs TRBV5-1 and TRBJ2-3; D remains ambiguous. The length of the CDR3 is 18 residues. The V end was cut by 0 bases, the J end by 2 bases, with 19 bases between. From germline, CDR1 is SGHRS and CDR2 YFSETQ. For the CDR3, the DNA is TGCGCCAGCAGCTTGGTAGGCTTGTCACAGATGATCACAGATACGCAGTATTTT. Translated, it gives CASSLVGLSQMITDTQYF.

The rearrangement joins TRBV5-1 to TRBJ2-5, with 10 bases fitting TRBD1. Germline V gives CDR1 SGHRS, CDR2 YFSETQ. Trimming cost V 4 bases and J 4 bases; bases outside gene matches: 4. The CDR3 contains 14 residues. This chain's CDR3 is CASSPGTGVETQYF. DNA of the CDR3: TGCGCCAGCAGCCCAGGGACAGGGGTAGAGACCCAGTACTTC. Supplemented by reference TRBV5-1 and TRBJ2-5, the full variable domain reads KAGVTQTPRYLIKTRGQQVTLSCSPISGHRSVSWYQQTPGQGLQFLFEYFSETQRNKGNFPGRFSGRQFSNSRSEMNVSTLELGDSALYLCASSPGTGVETQYFGPGTRLLVL.

This clone showed up just once. The CDR3 DNA sequence: TGTGCCAGCAGTTACTCAAAATGGGTCGGGGTTGAAGCTTTCTTT. Amino acids: CASSYSKWVGVEAFF. The rearrangement links TRBV6-5 to TRBJ1-1, with D hard to call. With 0 bases removed from V and 7 bases from J, the gap between germline ends came to 15 bases. Germline-derived CDR1 and CDR2 are MNHEY and SVGAGI. The length of the CDR3 is 15 residues.

This rearrangement joins TRBV11-2 to TRBJ1-1; possibly TRBD1 for D (5 bases). The CDR3 runs to 17 residues. V gave up 1 base and J gave up 4 bases, with 19 bases separating them. Germline lookup yields CDR1 SGHAT and CDR2 FQNNGV. CDR3 residues: CASSLVRRAGRRTEAFF. The CDR3 nucleotides are TGTGCCAGCAGCTTAGTCCGCAGGGCAGGGCGACGCACTGAAGCTTTCTTT.

This clone was seen a handful of times. This rearrangement joins TRBV5-1 to TRBJ1-1; D is perhaps TRBD1 (5 bases). CDR1 SGHRS and CDR2 YFSETQ come from the germline V gene. The CDR3 length is 14 residues. V was trimmed by 0 bases and J by 4 bases, leaving 10 bases between them. The CDR3 DNA is TGCGCCAGCAGCTTGGAGGTGGGGCCCACTGAAGCTTTCTTT. The encoded protein is CASSLEVGPTEAFF.

The gene calls are TRBV19 and TRBJ2-3, with 8 bases lining up with TRBD1. The CDR3 is 16 residues long. Germline CDR1 reads LNHDA; CDR2 reads SQIVND (reference sequence). Trimming removed 6 bases from V and 2 bases from J; junction bases left unmatched: 10. The CDR3 DNA is TGTGCCAGTAGCCAACAGGGGGGAGCGTCCACAGATACGCAGTATTTT. Residues: CASSQQGGASTDTQYF.

The chain employs TRBV5-4 and TRBJ2-3, with 8 bases that match TRBD1. The CDR3 contains 15 residues. The V gene end was trimmed by 5 bases and the J gene end by 1 base; junction bases not matched to a gene: 6. Germline V gene data show CDR1 as SGHNT and CDR2 as YYREEE (reference sequence). Here the CDR3 reads CASRRGQGGTDTQYF. The DNA for the CDR3 is TGTGCCAGCAGGAGAGGACAGGGAGGCACAGATACGCAGTATTTT.

The table lists this clone with a count of one. The chain has TRBV7-8 and TRBJ1-6, with TRBD1 matching 9 bases. From germline, CDR1 is SGHVS and CDR2 FQNEAQ. CDR3 size: 14 residues. V gave up 1 base and J gave up 10 bases; unmatched junction bases: 2. CDR3 residues: CASSLGGQGSPLHF. CDR3 sequence (DNA): TGTGCCAGCAGCTTAGGAGGACAGGGGTCACCCCTCCACTTT.

In this sample, this clone turned up a few times. The J gene is TRBJ2-5, the V gene TRBV6-5; 8 nucleotides line up with TRBD1. Germline trimming cut 6 bases from V and 1 base from J; bases unmatched to any gene: 4. Per the germline V gene, CDR1 is MNHEY and CDR2 is SVGAGI. This CDR3 contains 14 residues. The CDR3 region is CASSRGQVQETQYF. CDR3 nucleotides: TGTGCCAGCAGCCGGGGACAGGTCCAAGAGACCCAGTACTTC.

The rearrangement links TRBV7-8 to TRBJ1-5, with TRBD1 matching 9 bases. Per the germline V gene, CDR1 is SGHVS and CDR2 is FQNEAQ. This CDR3 spans 21 amino acids. V dropped 2 bases and J dropped 0; count of bases not matched to a gene: 17. CDR3 residues: CASSLRGTGPVGAYSNQPQHF. Written as DNA, the CDR3 is TGTGCCAGCAGCTTACGAGGGACAGGGCCGGTTGGGGCCTATAGCAATCAGCCCCAGCATTTT.

This chain links TRBV7-2 with TRBJ2-2; possible D gene TRBD2, 6 bases. Trimming took off 3 bases at V and 1 base at J, with 12 bases between the two ends. CDR3 length: 16 residues. The germline V gene has CDR1 SGHTA and CDR2 FQGNSA. CDR3 residues: CASSFAPAGNTGELFF. The CDR3 region has the DNA TGTGCCAGCAGCTTCGCCCCAGCGGGGAACACCGGGGAGCTGTTTTTT.

The J gene is TRBJ1-5, the V gene TRBV4-1, with TRBD1 identical over 7 bases. Unmatched junction bases numbered 12, after V lost 4 bases and J lost 6 bases. The CDR3 covers 16 residues. Germline values: CDR1 MGHRA, CDR2 YSYEKL. The CDR3 sequence: CASSPRQGGNIQPQHF. CDR3 sequence (DNA): TGCGCCAGCAGCCCCCGGCAGGGGGGAAATATTCAGCCCCAGCATTTT.

This clone was counted a few times. The gene calls are TRBV4-3 and TRBJ2-1, with 8 positions matching TRBD2. The V gene's germline CDR1 is LGHNA and CDR2 YSLEER. The CDR3 length is 16 residues. The V segment lost 0 bases and the J segment 5 bases; nucleotides outside the gene matches: 6. CDR3 loop: CASSQDLGLGDNEQFF. The CDR3, as DNA: TGCGCCAGCAGCCAAGATCTGGGACTAGGGGACAATGAGCAGTTCTTC.

The chain links TRBV7-2 to TRBJ1-4; D gene uncertain. Between the trimmed V and J ends, which lost 8 bases and 8 bases, there was a span of 21 bases. Germline loops: CDR1 SGHTA, CDR2 FQGNSA. This CDR3 comprises 15 residues. In DNA form, the CDR3 reads TGTGCCAGCGCCATAAAGTCCGGGAGAAAGGAAAAACTGTTTTTT. Translation gives CASAIKSGRKEKLFF.

The chain links TRBV4-1 to TRBJ2-1, with 7 positions matching TRBD1. With V trimmed by 2 bases and J by 1 base, 11 bases remained unmatched. In germline, CDR1 is MGHRA, CDR2 YSYEKL. The CDR3 covers 18 residues. The CDR3 bases are TGCGCCAGCAGCCAACCTACTACCGGGACAGCTTCCTACAATGAGCAGTTCTTC. It encodes CASSQPTTGTASYNEQFF.

The chain links TRBV28 to TRBJ2-1; D gene uncertain. The germline V and J ends were trimmed by 6 bases and 4 bases, with 4 bases remaining between them. Germline V gene lookup returns CDR1 MDHEN and CDR2 SYDVKM. This CDR3 comprises 11 residues. Here the CDR3 DNA reads TGTGCCAGCAGCCTTTACAATGAGCAGTTCTTC. Translation gives CASSLYNEQFF. Combining the CDR3 with reference TRBV28 and TRBJ2-1 gives the whole variable domain DVKVTQSSRYLVKRTGEKVFLECVQDMDHENMFWYRQDPGLGLRLIYFSYDVKMKEKGDIPEGYSVSREKKERFSLILESASTNQTSMYLCASSLYNEQFFGPGTRLTVL.

This chain links TRBV4-3 with TRBJ2-5; 10 nucleotides match TRBD1. Germline values: CDR1 LGHNA, CDR2 YSLEER. V trimming: 1 base; J trimming: 5 bases; junction bases outside the gene matches: 4. This CDR3 comprises 15 residues. CDR3: CASSQVWTGGETQYF. CDR3 nucleotide sequence: TGCGCCAGCAGCCAAGTTTGGACAGGGGGTGAGACCCAGTACTTC.

This clone has a handful of counts. The chain recombines TRBV5-1 with TRBJ2-5, with 9 bases fitting TRBD1. Losses at the gene ends were 5 bases for V and 2 bases for J; bases not matched to a gene: 10. The CDR3 contains 16 residues. Germline V gene sequence: CDR1 SGHRS, CDR2 YFSETQ. The CDR3 nucleotides are TGCGCCAGCAGTCAAGGCGACAGGGGGAGTCAAGAGACCCAGTACTTC. This encodes CASSQGDRGSQETQYF.

The chain recombines TRBV19 with TRBJ1-2; D might be TRBD1 (6 bases). The germline V gene has CDR1 LNHDA and CDR2 SQIVND (reference sequence). The germline V and J ends were trimmed by 7 bases and 4 bases, with 22 bases remaining between them. The CDR3 length is 16 residues. The CDR3 DNA sequence: TGTGCCAGTACCAACTTTCGGACAGACCTTATCTATGGCTACACCTTC. Translation: CASTNFRTDLIYGYTF.

The V call is TRBV7-2, the J call TRBJ2-7, with D maybe TRBD2 (6 bases). This CDR3 region has 13 residues. Germline V gene data show CDR1 as SGHTA and CDR2 as FQGNSA. The V end was cut by 1 base, the J end by 6 bases, with 10 bases between. The CDR3 here is CASSLDRGSEQYF. DNA of the CDR3: TGTGCCAGCAGCTTAGATCGGGGGAGCGAGCAGTACTTC.

This clone has just one count. The V call is TRBV28, the J call TRBJ2-7; 9 bases are a match to TRBD1. V lost 5 bases to trimming and J lost 5 bases; unmatched junction nucleotides: 10. Germline-derived CDR1 and CDR2 are MDHEN and SYDVKM. This CDR3 comprises 15 residues. The CDR3 here is CASSLPVTGGHEQYF. DNA for the CDR3: TGTGCCAGCAGTCTTCCCGTGACAGGGGGGCACGAGCAGTACTTC.

The rearrangement uses TRBV7-9 and TRBJ2-1; 8 bases are shared with TRBD2. CDR3 length: 15 residues. The V gene's germline CDR1 is SEHNR and CDR2 FQNEAQ (reference sequence). Losses at the gene ends were 7 bases for V and 7 bases for J; bases not matched to a gene: 12. The CDR3 loop reads CASIQMAGGSNEQFF. CDR3 nucleotides: TGTGCCAGCATCCAGATGGCGGGGGGCTCGAATGAGCAGTTCTTC.

V is TRBV6-5 and J is TRBJ2-7; weak D call: TRBD1 (6 bases). Trimming removed 5 bases from V and 4 bases from J, with 12 bases in between. The CDR3 covers 13 residues. Germline assignment: CDR1 MNHEY and CDR2 SVGAGI. CDR3 amino acids: CASSTDQGYEQYF. CDR3 DNA sequence: TGTGCCAGCAGTACAGATCAGGGGTACGAGCAGTACTTC.

The J gene is TRBJ2-2, the V gene TRBV5-6, with 9 bases matching TRBD2. Per the germline V gene, CDR1 is SGHDT and CDR2 is YYEEEE. The V and J ends lost 4 bases and 5 bases, in that order; junction bases with no gene match: 12. The CDR3 totals 17 residues. The CDR3, as DNA: TGTGCCAGCAGCGTATTGGCGGGGGGGCTGAAAACCGGGGAGCTGTTTTTT. This translates into CASSVLAGGLKTGELFF.

This chain joins TRBV9 and TRBJ1-1; D gene ambiguous. This CDR3 spans 13 amino acids. Germline loops: CDR1 SGDLS, CDR2 YYNGEE. The V gene lost 4 bases and the J gene lost 7 bases, with 14 bases spanning the gap. The CDR3 is CASSQTSPDEAFF. The CDR3 bases are TGTGCCAGCAGCCAAACTAGCCCGGATGAAGCTTTCTTT. Full variable domain (outside the CDR3, taken from reference TRBV9 and TRBJ1-1): DSGVTQTPKHLITATGQRVTLRCSPRSGDLSVYWYQQSLDQGLQFLIQYYNGEERAKGNILERFSAQQFPDLHSELNLSSLELGDSALYFCASSQTSPDEAFFGQGTRLTVV.

The chain recombines TRBV27 with TRBJ1-2, with D possibly matching TRBD1 (5 bases). V was shortened by 0 bases and J by 2 bases, with 13 bases between the two germline ends. Per the germline V gene, CDR1 is MNHEY and CDR2 is SMNVEV (reference sequence). CDR3 length: 16 amino acids. CDR3 residues: CASSLSIPPGNYGYTF. In DNA, the CDR3 is TGTGCCAGCAGTTTATCGATCCCGCCAGGGAACTATGGCTACACCTTC.

This clone was seen a handful of times. CDR3 protein: CASATGVYGYTF. In nucleotides, the CDR3 is TGTGCCAGCGCGACAGGGGTCTATGGCTACACCTTC. This chain uses TRBV6-1 with TRBJ1-2; 8 bases agree with TRBD1. J was trimmed by 4 bases and V by 8 bases; bases with no gene match: 3. The CDR3 loop spans 12 amino acids. Germline-derived CDR1 and CDR2 are MNHNS and SASEGT.

This chain joins TRBV2 and TRBJ2-2; maybe TRBD2 (7 bases). The germline CDR1 and CDR2 sequences are SNHLY and FYNNEI. The CDR3 contains 13 residues. With 7 bases removed from V and 5 bases from J, the gap between germline ends came to 11 bases. CDR3 sequence (DNA): TGTGCCAGCAAGGAGGGGGGGACCGGGGAGCTGTTTTTT. Protein sequence: CASKEGGTGELFF. The variable domain in full, completed from reference TRBV2 and TRBJ2-2, reads EPEVTQTPSHQVTQMGQEVILRCVPISNHLYFYWYRQILGQKVEFLVSFYNNEISEKSEIFDDQFSVERPDGSNFTLKIRSTKLEDSAMYFCASKEGGTGELFFGEGSRLTVL.

Concerning this clone: Sequence at one end of the junction differs from germline and may be a read error. The V call is TRBV7-3, the J call TRBJ2-1; 9 nucleotides align to TRBD2. The CDR3 loop spans 16 amino acids. From germline, CDR1 is SGHTA and CDR2 FQGTGA. The CDR3 sequence is CSSSRSGGSSYNEQFF. CDR3 in DNA: TGTTCCAGCAGCCGTAGCGGGGGAAGCTCCTACAATGAGCAGTTCTTC.

This clone occurred a few times. The chain is built from TRBV5-6 and TRBJ1-1; D remains unclear. The ends were cut back, 0 bases at V and 4 bases at J, with 7 bases in the middle. CDR3 length: 13 amino acids. Germline V gene lookup returns CDR1 SGHDT and CDR2 YYEEEE. For the CDR3, the DNA is TGTGCCAGCAGCTTGGGCGGGCGCACTGAAGCTTTCTTT. Protein sequence: CASSLGGRTEAFF.

The table lists this clone with a few counts. The V call is TRBV28, the J call TRBJ2-5, with 14 bases matching TRBD2. CDR3 length: 16 residues. Germline lookup yields CDR1 MDHEN and CDR2 SYDVKM. V lost 5 bases and J lost 9; bases outside the gene matches: 11. The CDR3, as DNA: TGTGCCAGCAGTGGACTAGCGGGGGGAACCAAGAAGGCCCAGTACTTC. Encoded protein: CASSGLAGGTKKAQYF.

The J gene is TRBJ1-6, the V gene TRBV2; no firm D call. Trimming pared 4 bases from V and 8 bases from J, leaving 12 bases between. Germline V lookup: CDR1 SNHLY, CDR2 FYNNEI. This CDR3 region has 14 residues. The CDR3 spells CASSVRRSDSPLHF. The CDR3 region has the DNA TGTGCCAGCAGTGTACGCAGGTCTGATTCACCCCTCCACTTT.